These 27 T cell receptor beta chains originate from one sample sequenced in a study of sequential checkpoint blockade in melanoma. Generated by immunoSEQ multiplex PCR, the TCRdb table keeps only in-frame clones and is missing some. The sample has around 3,500 clones, over 40% seen once. Specified treatment: randomized to nivolumab then ipilimumab (arm A) or the reverse (arm B). The starting material was CD8+ T cells sorted from blood (inferred from file names), obtained from a patient given nivolumab and ipilimumab in sequence. These receptors all stem from a human donor with melanoma.

The gene calls are TRBV4-1 and TRBJ1-2; TRBD1 agrees at 7 bases. CDR1 is MGHRA and CDR2 is YSYEKL in the germline V gene. The V segment lost 3 bases and the J segment 5 bases; nucleotides outside the gene matches: 9. This CDR3 has 15 amino acids. The CDR3 spells CASSHTTGTRYGYTF. DNA of the CDR3: TGCGCCAGCAGCCACACGACAGGGACGAGGTATGGCTACACCTTC.

This sequence joins TRBV5-6 and TRBJ2-7; TRBD1 agrees at 7 bases. The CDR3 is 17 amino acids. Germline V CDR1 and CDR2: SGHDT, YYEEEE. The V segment lost 2 bases and the J segment 0 bases; nucleotides outside the gene matches: 11. CDR3 sequence (DNA): TGTGCCAGCAGCTTTGGTCCACAGGGGTCGAACTCCTACGAGCAGTACTTC. Protein product: CASSFGPQGSNSYEQYF.

CDR3 protein: CATQQGGIREQYF. In nucleotides, the CDR3 is TGTGCCACCCAGCAGGGAGGTATACGGGAGCAGTACTTC. The genes are TRBV15 and TRBJ2-7, with TRBD2 as a possible D gene (6 bases). Germline assignment: CDR1 LNHNV and CDR2 YYDKDF (reference sequence). This CDR3 is built from 13 residues. Deletions cut 8 bases from V and 7 bases from J, with 18 bases between. The full variable domain, completed using reference TRBV15 and TRBJ2-7, is DAMVIQNPRYQVTQFGKPVTLSCSQTLNHNVMYWYQQKSSQAPKLLFHYYDKDFNNEADTPDNFQSRRPNTSFCFLDIRSPGLGDTAMYLCATQQGGIREQYFGPGTRLTVT.

The rearrangement uses TRBV14 and TRBJ2-3; possibly TRBD1 for D (5 bases). Germline CDR1 reads SGHDN; CDR2 reads FVKESK. Trimming took 4 bases from V and 7 from J, leaving 15 bases between them. The CDR3 covers 14 residues. The CDR3 sequence: CASSPRVSLNTQYF. CDR3 nucleotides: TGTGCCAGCAGCCCCAGGGTCTCATTAAATACGCAGTATTTT.

The chain recombines TRBV7-3 with TRBJ2-1; D is perhaps TRBD2 (7 bases). V lost 5 bases and J lost 8, with 13 bases in between. The CDR3 covers 13 residues. Germline CDR1 reads SGHTA; CDR2 reads FQGTGA. DNA for the CDR3: TGTGCCAGCAGCAGGGGGGGCGTCGATGAGCAGTTCTTC. It is translated as CASSRGGVDEQFF.

The CDR3 loop reads CASSPGTGGGDQPQHF. The CDR3 nucleotides are TGTGCCAGCAGCCCTGGGACAGGGGGTGGGGATCAGCCCCAGCATTTT. The V and J genes are TRBV27 and TRBJ1-5, with 11 bases lining up with TRBD1. Germline CDR1 is MNHEY and CDR2 is SMNVEV (reference sequence). J gave up 5 bases and V 6 bases, and 9 bases lay outside the gene matches. The CDR3 contains 16 residues.

The V gene is TRBV19, the J gene TRBJ1-5; the match to TRBD1 covers 7 bases. The CDR3 has 15 residues. Germline loops: CDR1 LNHDA, CDR2 SQIVND (reference sequence). V was pared by 7 bases and J by 0 bases, with 6 bases of the junction left unmatched. This chain's CDR3 is CASMEGQFSNQPQHF. CDR3 coding DNA: TGTGCCAGTATGGAGGGACAGTTTAGCAATCAGCCCCAGCATTTT.

This clone was seen only a few times. The genes are TRBV9 and TRBJ1-2; 7 nucleotides align to TRBD1. CDR3 length: 14 amino acids. V lost 3 bases and J lost 3; bases outside the gene matches: 5. In germline, CDR1 is SGDLS, CDR2 YYNGEE. CDR3 sequence: CASSADRAHYGYTF. The CDR3 DNA is TGTGCCAGCAGCGCTGACAGGGCCCACTATGGCTACACCTTC.

The V call is TRBV7-8, the J call TRBJ1-3; D not certain. CDR3 size: 13 residues. Germline V gives CDR1 SGHVS, CDR2 FQNEAQ. The V and J ends lost 1 base and 7 bases respectively, with 8 bases between them. The CDR3 is CASSLDRRNTIYF. For the CDR3, the DNA is TGTGCCAGCAGCTTAGATCGGAGGAACACCATATATTTT.

The rearrangement links TRBV6-5 to TRBJ1-2; a possible D gene is TRBD1 (6 bases). With 6 bases removed from V and 9 bases from J, the gap between germline ends came to 17 bases. The germline gives CDR1 MNHEY, CDR2 SVGAGI. This CDR3 is built from 13 residues. The CDR3 loop reads CASSPTGSESYTF. CDR3 nucleotide sequence: TGTGCCAGCAGCCCAACAGGGTCGGAGAGCTACACCTTC.

The V and J genes are TRBV27 and TRBJ1-2; D possibly corresponds to TRBD1 (5 bases). The V gene lost 3 bases and the J gene lost 6 bases, with 17 bases spanning the gap. Germline values: CDR1 MNHEY, CDR2 SMNVEV (reference sequence). This CDR3 is built from 15 residues. The CDR3 loop reads CASSFNPRARHGYTF. In DNA form, the CDR3 reads TGTGCCAGCAGTTTTAATCCCAGGGCGCGTCATGGCTACACCTTC.

The chain joins TRBV7-6 to TRBJ2-7; D might be TRBD2 (5 bases). CDR3 length: 14 amino acids. The germline gives CDR1 SGHVS, CDR2 FNYEAQ. Trimming stripped 5 bases from V and 2 bases from J, with 13 bases between. This chain's CDR3 is CASSAGSSAYEQYF. The CDR3 DNA follows: TGTGCCAGCAGCGCGGGCTCTTCGGCCTACGAGCAGTACTTC.

The chain employs TRBV10-1 and TRBJ1-1; 7 positions agree with TRBD1. CDR1 is WNHNN, CDR2 SYGVQD, per germline (reference sequence). The CDR3 covers 13 residues. V dropped 6 bases and J dropped 5; count of bases not matched to a gene: 6. CDR3 residues: CASSEGAPTEAFF. The DNA for the CDR3 is TGCGCCAGCAGCGAGGGGGCGCCTACTGAAGCTTTCTTT.

The genes are TRBV7-9 and TRBJ1-5; D might be TRBD1 (5 bases). The CDR3 is 16 amino acids. Germline V gives CDR1 SEHNR, CDR2 FQNEAQ (reference sequence). V was cut by 4 bases and J by 4 bases, with 17 bases left in between. CDR3: CASSYEIGAGNQPQHF. As DNA, the CDR3 is TGTGCCAGCAGCTATGAAATAGGGGCGGGGAATCAGCCCCAGCATTTT.

The chain recombines TRBV4-1 with TRBJ1-4; D not certain. V was trimmed by 0 bases and J by 0 bases, leaving 11 bases between them. This CDR3 region has 17 residues. Per the germline V gene, CDR1 is MGHRA and CDR2 is YSYEKL. This chain's CDR3 is CASSQDNWQSTNEKLFF. CDR3 bases: TGCGCCAGCAGCCAAGATAATTGGCAGTCAACTAATGAAAAACTGTTTTTT.

This chain links TRBV7-9 with TRBJ2-7; TRBD1 might be the D (8 bases). The germline V gene encodes CDR1 SEHNR and CDR2 FQNEAQ (reference sequence). The V end was cut by 5 bases, the J end by 5 bases, with 19 bases between. The CDR3 length is 15 residues. CDR3 sequence: CASSPRQGRVNEQYF. The CDR3 DNA sequence: TGTGCCAGCAGCCCAAGACAGGGGAGGGTCAACGAGCAGTACTTC.

This chain uses TRBV7-8 with TRBJ1-2; D is possibly TRBD1 (6 bases). Trimming left V 8 bases short and J 4 bases short, with 14 bases between. Germline CDR1 and CDR2: SGHVS and FQNEAQ. CDR3 length: 13 residues. CDR3 nucleotide sequence: TGTGCCAGCGGCCAAGGGGGGGTCTATGGCTACACCTTC. Protein sequence: CASGQGGVYGYTF.

Sample share makes this clone hyperexpanded. This CDR3 is also generated by other DNA sequences in the sample. The J gene is TRBJ2-7, the V gene TRBV15; 10 nucleotides align to TRBD2. J lost 7 bases, V lost 3 bases, and 3 bases had no gene match. Germline values: CDR1 LNHNV, CDR2 YYDKDF (reference sequence). CDR3 length: 13 residues. CDR3 sequence: CATSSLAGEEQYF. Here the CDR3 DNA reads TGTGCCACCAGCAGCCTAGCGGGGGAAGAGCAGTACTTC.

V is TRBV5-4 and J is TRBJ1-2, with D perhaps matching TRBD1 (5 bases). The length of the CDR3 is 15 residues. Per germline, CDR1 SGHNT and CDR2 YYREEE (reference sequence). The ends were cut back, 6 bases at V and 7 bases at J, with 22 bases in the middle. The CDR3 nucleotides read TGTGCCAGCATCCCGGGGGGAGGGGCGGCTTCTGGCTACACCTTC. It encodes CASIPGGGAASGYTF.

The chain recombines TRBV7-6 with TRBJ1-4, with D perhaps matching TRBD1 (5 bases). The V gene lost 1 base and the J gene lost 4 bases, with 10 bases spanning the gap. Germline V gene sequence: CDR1 SGHVS, CDR2 FNYEAQ. CDR3 size: 15 residues. In DNA form, the CDR3 reads TGTGCCAGCAGCTTAGAGCGACAGAATAATGAAAAACTGTTTTTT. It encodes CASSLERQNNEKLFF.

The chain recombines TRBV4-1 with TRBJ1-5; 7 bases are shared with TRBD1. V gave up 1 base and J gave up 5 bases; unmatched junction bases: 8. Germline CDR1 and CDR2: MGHRA and YSYEKL. The CDR3 is made up of 16 amino acids. This chain's CDR3 is CASSQAVDRRYQPQHF. The DNA of the CDR3 is TGCGCCAGCAGCCAAGCAGTGGACAGGAGGTATCAGCCCCAGCATTTT.

This chain joins TRBV9 and TRBJ2-7, with 7 bases aligning to TRBD1. Per germline, CDR1 SGDLS and CDR2 YYNGEE. Germline trimming cut 3 bases from V and 3 bases from J; bases unmatched to any gene: 3. CDR3 size: 13 residues. The CDR3 protein is CASSGSGGYEQYF. In DNA form, the CDR3 reads TGTGCCAGCAGCGGCTCAGGGGGCTACGAGCAGTACTTC.

This clone was seen a few times. V usage is TRBV6-6 and J usage is TRBJ1-1; weak D call: TRBD1 (6 bases). The CDR3 totals 12 residues. CDR1 is MNHNY, CDR2 SVGAGI, per germline (reference sequence). This CDR3 is CATGSSDTEAFF. In DNA, the CDR3 is TGTGCAACAGGGAGTAGTGACACTGAAGCTTTCTTT.

The chain joins TRBV5-4 to TRBJ2-7; the D gene is possibly TRBD2 (6 bases). This CDR3 contains 15 residues. Germline CDR1 is SGHNT and CDR2 is YYREEE (reference sequence). V gave up 4 bases and J gave up 0 bases, with 14 bases separating them. This CDR3 reads CASSRGVAASYEQYF. For the CDR3, the DNA is TGTGCCAGCAGCCGCGGGGTAGCGGCCTCCTACGAGCAGTACTTC.

In this sample, this clone is large (0.1 to 1%). This rearrangement joins TRBV28 to TRBJ1-6; D gene unclear. V lost 5 bases to trimming and J lost 10 bases, with 12 bases between them. The CDR3 has 13 amino acids. The V gene's germline CDR1 is MDHEN and CDR2 SYDVKM. CDR3 amino acids: CASSPSGRSPLHF. The CDR3 DNA reads TGTGCCAGCAGTCCCTCGGGGAGGTCACCCCTCCACTTT.

V usage is TRBV7-6 and J usage is TRBJ2-1, with TRBD2 matching 9 bases. Germline V lookup: CDR1 SGHVS, CDR2 FNYEAQ. This CDR3 has 14 residues. Trimming removed 5 bases from V and 9 bases from J; junction bases left unmatched: 8. The CDR3 sequence is CASSQERGRGEQFF. For the CDR3, the DNA is TGTGCCAGCAGCCAAGAGCGCGGGAGGGGTGAGCAGTTCTTC.

Only a few counts were recorded for this clone. The chain couples TRBV9 to TRBJ2-7; D may be TRBD1 (5 bases). V gave up 4 bases and J gave up 2 bases, with 10 bases separating them. The V gene's germline CDR1 is SGDLS and CDR2 YYNGEE. CDR3 length: 13 residues. This chain's CDR3 is CASSRGLTYEQYF. The DNA for the CDR3 is TGTGCCAGCAGCAGGGGCCTTACCTACGAGCAGTACTTC. Using reference TRBV9 and TRBJ2-7 for the parts outside the CDR3, the full variable domain is DSGVTQTPKHLITATGQRVTLRCSPRSGDLSVYWYQQSLDQGLQFLIQYYNGEERAKGNILERFSAQQFPDLHSELNLSSLELGDSALYFCASSRGLTYEQYFGPGTRLTVT.